The source of this TCR beta chain is a study of early T cells in non-severe SARS-CoV-2 infection (dated by TCRdb to about 2021). In terms of the full investigation: Bulk RNA from unsorted whole blood was used for TCR sequencing, so alpha and beta chains could not be paired. General conclusions and limits of the study: VDJdb matching was skewed toward anti-spike CD8 responses, so virus-specific expansions were likely underestimated and private and CD4 specificities were missed.

From cysteine to phenylalanine, the CDR3 is 11 amino acids long. The CDR3 DNA has 33 bases and is translated from base 1. CDR1 and CDR2, looked up from the germline V gene (reference sequence), are MNHNY and SVGAGI. V is shortened by 6 bases, J by 14 bases, and the region joining them spans 11 bases. This was a case-control study nested in a cohort of healthcare workers in London, UK, who had nasopharyngeal swab PCR tests and blood samples taken every week. Between 23 and 31 March 2020, the week of the UK lockdown, healthcare workers were enrolled and then followed up weekly for as long as 16 weeks. This clonotype was counted ten times or more. The specificity of this receptor is unknown. Per-base quality was not reported, and no clone a single base away is much larger than it. Library creation used 5' RACE. For sequencing, a NextSeq 500 was employed. The TCR library protocol attached unique molecular identifiers to individual cDNA molecules to correct for sequencing error and PCR bias. Sequencing covered both TCR alpha and beta chains, and within each sample the abundances of alpha and beta sequences were tightly co-correlated. On the authors' methods: Decombinator V4 was used to perform V gene, J gene and CDR3 annotation of TCR sequences. Expanded TCRs were defined as changing significantly between any two time points under a Poisson model with p below 0.0001. TCR abundances were normalised to the total number of TCRs sequenced per sample and expressed as counts per million. TRAV1-2 paired with TRAJ12, TRAJ20 or TRAJ33 defined MAIT TCRs, while TRAV10 paired with TRAJ18 defined iNKT TCRs. VDJdb, accessed on 1 November 2021, was searched for TCRs annotated for CMV, EBV and SARS-CoV-2, and TCRs annotated for more than one antigen were excluded. Using fastp at Q25 and MiXCR, TCRdb reprocessed the public reads and kept productive beta chains. Rows with a matching CDR3 protein are joined into one entry that keeps the most common DNA and genes. The V and J calls follow TCRdb's processing rather than the paper's. This sample holds about 56,000 distinct CDR3 sequences; less than 15% were observed only once. In total, the top ten clones hold approximately 4% of the sample.

This TCR was recovered from an adult who was a healthcare worker with PCR-confirmed SARS-CoV-2 infection or an uninfected control (not recorded which). Recombination joined TRBV6-6 with TRBJ1-6; no D gene can be assigned with confidence. The sequences come from whole blood, collected at baseline. The CDR3 in this case is CASSTDVSLHF. The base sequence is TGTGCCAGCAGCACCGACGTATCCCTCCACTTT.